This TCR beta chain came from a study of shared clonotypes between healthy human individuals. Sequenced by immunoSEQ multiplex PCR; TCRdb stores in-frame clones only, minus some. The table records approximately 1.5 million clones, just under 99% of them present only once. Sequencing input: naive CD4+ T cells sorted from blood. The subset was: CD45RA+ positively selected. This receptor was obtained from a man under 40 in good health.

CDR3: CAWSLPGPGAALANYGYTF. For the CDR3, the DNA is TGTGCCTGGAGTCTCCCGGGGCCGGGGGCCGCCTTGGCTAACTATGGCTACACCTTC. The gene calls are TRBV30 and TRBJ1-2; D possibly corresponds to TRBD1 (6 bases). This CDR3 region has 19 residues. Germline CDR1 GTSNPN, CDR2 SVGIG (reference sequence). Trimming cost V 2 bases and J 0 bases, with 25 bases left between them.